The sequence of this TCR beta chain was determined in a study of regulatory T cells in long-lasting Graves disease. Arm-PCR of CDR3 regions and iRepertoire HTBI primers were used to build TCR beta libraries. Via MiXCR, TCRdb re-called the multiplex PCR reads, giving one row per CDR3 protein. The table has 550,000 or so distinct CDR3 sequences, approximately 12% seen once; the top ten hold roughly 8.2%. The CDR3 is 14 residues long. Trimming left V 4 bases short and J 6 bases short, with 10 bases between. The germline V gene has CDR1 SNHLY and CDR2 FYNNEI. Stated time point: newly diagnosed GD, antithyroid drugs for less than 3 months. The authors made the TCR library using RNA they extracted from PBMCs. This clonotype was detected a few times. This sample also belongs to another study, concerning T cells in Graves' hyperthyroidism and ophthalmopathy.

The chain employs TRBV2 and TRBJ1-6; no definite D call. The sample was peripheral blood mononuclear cells (PBMCs), taken at new diagnosis, from a patient treated with antithyroid drugs. The clonotype comes from a woman aged 30 to 39 with Graves disease. The CDR3 region is CASSARGFNSPLHF. In DNA form, the CDR3 reads TGTGCCAGCAGTGCTAGAGGGTTTAATTCACCCCTCCACTTT.